This T cell receptor beta chain originates from a study of identical twins (dated by TCRdb to about 2016). Background for the entire study: TCR alpha and beta repertoires from monozygotic twins, unrelated adults of various ages and cord blood were deep-sequenced to test whether fetal clonotypes persist. To rule out contamination, replicate twin experiments were performed at different times with different library preparation protocols. Summary of the overall study and its limitations: In monozygotic twins, recombination models systematically underestimated out-of-frame TCR alpha sharing, but the models matched the sharing seen between unrelated individuals. Compared with coincidental sharing between unrelated individuals, an excess of low generation-probability sequences was observed among out-of-frame TCR alpha sequences shared between twins. Excess twin sharing in beta out-of-frame sequences was weaker because fewer shared sequences lowered the signal-to-noise ratio. Because the same donors could not be followed over many years, conclusions were based on cross-sectional statistical analysis. Zero-insertion analyses could be partly confounded by invariant T cells such as MAIT and iNKT, though diverse VJ usage argued against such confounding for most clonotypes. Abundant cord blood beta clonotypes carried fewer insertions; young adult naive repertoires showed a weaker similar trend, while memory repertoires showed none.

Inclusive of the bounding cysteine and phenylalanine, the CDR3 is 12 residues long. Solely the CDR3 DNA is kept, with 36 bases framed from the first base. The V and J ends are trimmed by 2 bases and 3 bases, leaving 5 bases between them. Taken from the germline V gene, the CDR1 and CDR2 loops are ENHRY and SYGVKD. To note about this clonotype: Its antigen has not been determined. No base qualities exist here, and no much larger clone lies one base off it.

The library was obtained by 5' RACE. The instrument given in TCRdb is Illumina HiSeq 2000. Template switching added a universal primer binding site, and the final cDNA carried a unique molecular identifier that allowed TCR cDNA molecules to be counted accurately. Specific primers in the conserved constant-segment region were used to synthesize first-strand cDNA for the TCR alpha and beta chains. To control for contamination, every cDNA library was double barcoded, receiving both a SMART-Mk sample barcode and Illumina barcodes. TruSeq adapter sequences along with Illumina sample barcodes were introduced in two successive PCR steps. The Illumina HiSeq platform was used with custom primers to sequence TCR alpha and beta cDNA libraries. Per the authors' processing: MiGEC processed the raw reads to extract unique molecular identifiers, while MiXCR was used to determine the CDR3 positions. For each individual, recombination models were inferred using an EM algorithm with the repgenHMM and IGoR tools. The analysis of shared clonotypes was done with the tcR package in R, with sharing normalized by the product of cloneset sizes. Out-of-frame nonproductive sequences were analyzed to study raw recombination free of thymic and clonal selection effects. In-frame beta chains were kept once TCRdb had trimmed the public reads at Q25 with fastp and called clones with MiXCR. Rows are combined by CDR3 protein, so each entry shows the most common genes and DNA. Here the V and J calls rest on TCRdb's processing, not on the authors' analysis. For this sample the table gives hundreds of thousands of distinct CDR3 sequences, of which around 21% were detected only once. 4% to 5.5% of the sample is in the top ten clones.

Every donor was a healthy Caucasian. The twin cohort consisted of three pairs of female monozygotic twins, all aged roughly 18 to 29 years. RNA for TCR libraries was isolated from peripheral blood mononuclear cells. The sample also formed part of further work on T cells expressing NK-cell markers. Looking at the second paper: In sorted CD3+CD56+NKG2C+, CD3+CD56+NKG2C- and CD3+CD56-NKG2C+ T-cell subsets from 8 or 9 donors, TCR beta-chain repertoires were profiled. Among the eight sequenced donors, seven were HCMV-seropositive and one was HCMV-seronegative. In several experiments an anti-gammadeltaTCR antibody was added to restrict sorting to alphabetaTCR-expressing T cells. In six donors, the dominant CD3+CD56+NKG2C+ clonotypes were found to rank among the top 10 CD8+ clonotypes and to make up about 1.0-7.5% of CD8+ T cells. Those dominant clonotypes were again the most abundant among CD3+CD56-NKG2C+ cells in several donors, at about 28.3-60.1%. It remained unclear whether the expanded NKG2C-expressing T cell clones were specific for HCMV antigens. The eight sequenced donors were randomly selected healthy volunteers, three men and five women. To determine HCMV serostatus, a commercial ELISA kit was used to detect HCMV-specific IgG in serum. For several donors, bulk peripheral blood T-cell repertoires were additionally sequenced from unsorted PBMC. Reads were demultiplexed and grouped by UMI with MIGEC, and clonotypes were assembled and quantified with MiTCR. To remove erroneous sequences, TCR cDNA sequences were retained only when supported by two or more reads. Downstream repertoire analysis used the tcR package, and clonotypes were matched across fractions by CDR3 nucleotide sequence plus V segment. Antigen specificity was annotated against VDJdb with VDJmatch, allowing one amino acid substitution in CDR3.

This chain is built from TRBV10-3 and TRBJ2-7, with an unclear D gene assignment. The sample was PBMCs. This sequence was found in a young woman in good health. The CDR3 protein: CAISEDGYEQYF. DNA sequence: TGTGCCATCAGTGAGGACGGCTACGAGCAGTACTTC.